The entry that follows covers one T cell receptor (beta chain) sequence. One end of the junction does not line up with germline, which may come from a read error. These data come from a study of blood T cell repertoires in COVID-19. About the study: Sources were T cells, B-cell-depleted T cells, or PBMCs; the material itself was cDNA or gDNA.

There are 14 residues in the CDR3. Germline assignment: CDR1 KGHDR and CDR2 SFDVKD. TCRdb keeps only in-frame clones here, not all; method: immunoSEQ multiplex PCR. This sample carries 60,000 to 85,000 clones, just under 80% of them seen once, and the ten largest clones take roughly 6.3%. Sequencing was performed on peripheral blood. The TCR originated in a woman aged 60 to 75 with acute or convalescent COVID-19. The rearrangement links TRBV24-1 to TRBJ2-5; D perhaps matches TRBD1 (5 bases). DNA of the CDR3: TGTGCAACCAGTGAAGGAACAGGCCAAGAGACCCAGTACTTC. Amino acids: CATSEGTGQETQYF.